The 16 T cell receptor beta chains presented below share a single source sample, sequenced in a study of blood T cell repertoires in COVID-19. Clones were sequenced by immunoSEQ multiplex PCR, and TCRdb holds only the in-frame ones, with some missing. Of 65,000 to 90,000 clones listed, over 75% were seen once; the top ten hold around 4.3%. Sequenced input: peripheral blood. The receptors were sampled from a woman aged 55-75 years with acute or convalescent COVID-19.

This clone has only one observation. The V and J genes are TRBV7-6 and TRBJ2-7; 8 bases agree with TRBD1. Germline V CDR1 and CDR2: SGHVS, FNYEAQ. V was clipped by 0 bases and J by 4 bases; unmatched bases: 5. This CDR3 region has 15 residues. The CDR3 DNA follows: TGTGCCAGCAGCTTAGCGGGGCAGGGGGCTTACGAGCAGTACTTC. Translated: CASSLAGQGAYEQYF.

The sample holds a few counts of this clone. The chain couples TRBV11-2 to TRBJ1-1, with 8 bases matching TRBD1. This CDR3 spans 15 amino acids. The germline gives CDR1 SGHAT, CDR2 FQNNGV. Trimming cost V 4 bases and J 3 bases; bases outside gene matches: 7. CDR3 amino acids: CASSSSDRGDTEAFF. As DNA, the CDR3 is TGTGCCAGCAGCTCCAGCGACAGGGGAGACACTGAAGCTTTCTTT.

This clone was seen a handful of times. The chain uses TRBV7-9 and TRBJ1-5, with a weak D call TRBD1 (6 bases). CDR3 length equals 15 residues. V lost 4 bases and J lost 3, with 13 bases in between. Germline loops: CDR1 SEHNR, CDR2 FQNEAQ (reference sequence). The CDR3 coding sequence is TGTGCCAGCAGCTCGGACAGTTCCTCCAATCAGCCCCAGCATTTT. It translates to CASSSDSSSNQPQHF.

The V gene is TRBV10-2, the J gene TRBJ1-1, with TRBD1 matching 8 bases. The CDR3 consists of 15 residues. Per the germline V gene, CDR1 is WSHSY and CDR2 is SAAADI. V lost 3 bases and J lost 5; bases outside the gene matches: 8. CDR3 nucleotides: TGCGCCAGCAGTGAAGGGAGACAGGGGCCAACTGAAGCTTTCTTT. Protein product: CASSEGRQGPTEAFF.

This rearrangement joins TRBV4-1 to TRBJ2-1, with 11 bases lining up with TRBD2. The CDR3 has 17 residues. J was trimmed by 6 bases and V by 3 bases; bases with no gene match: 10. The V gene's germline CDR1 is MGHRA and CDR2 YSYEKL. CDR3: CASSHIAGGPRSNEQFF. CDR3 DNA sequence: TGCGCCAGCAGCCATATAGCGGGGGGGCCAAGAAGCAATGAGCAGTTCTTC.

The V and J genes are TRBV19 and TRBJ1-1; 7 bases fit TRBD1. CDR1 is LNHDA and CDR2 is SQIVND in the germline V gene (reference sequence). The CDR3 has 14 residues. Trimming at V came to 7 bases and at J to 4 bases, leaving 9 bases not matched to a gene. Here the CDR3 DNA reads TGTGCCAGTAATACAGGGGAGTGGGGCACTGAAGCTTTCTTT. Translation: CASNTGEWGTEAFF.

The gene calls are TRBV5-1 and TRBJ1-2; 8 nucleotides align to TRBD1. V shed 0 bases, J shed 4 bases, and the junction held 8 bases outside the gene matches. CDR1 and CDR2 from the germline V gene are SGHRS and YFSETQ. The CDR3 sequence is 16 residues long. The CDR3 is CASSLGTGRGSYGYTF. The DNA of the CDR3 is TGCGCCAGCAGCTTGGGGACAGGGAGGGGCTCCTATGGCTACACCTTC.

This clone was detected only a few times. The V gene is TRBV11-3, the J gene TRBJ2-5; D ambiguous. Germline V gene sequence: CDR1 SGHNT, CDR2 YENEEA. The CDR3 is made up of 13 amino acids. V was shortened by 3 bases and J by 5 bases, with 10 bases between the two germline ends. The CDR3 loop reads CASSFGLGETQYF. The CDR3 DNA reads as TGTGCCAGCAGCTTTGGCTTGGGCGAGACCCAGTACTTC.

The chain joins TRBV11-2 to TRBJ1-6, with D maybe TRBD1 (5 bases). This CDR3 has 12 residues. Germline assignment: CDR1 SGHAT and CDR2 FQNNGV. Trimming removed 3 bases at V and 14 bases at J, with 11 bases between. Here the CDR3 reads CASSLFEGALHF. Here the CDR3 DNA reads TGTGCCAGCAGCTTGTTTGAAGGGGCCCTCCACTTT.

This clone occurred a few times. The rearrangement uses TRBV9 and TRBJ2-3; 7 bases line up with TRBD2. CDR1 is SGDLS and CDR2 is YYNGEE in the germline V gene. Trimming took 0 bases from V and 2 from J; bases not matched to a gene: 3. The CDR3 sequence is 15 residues long. The CDR3: CASSVAGGSTDTQYF. The CDR3 DNA sequence: TGTGCCAGCAGCGTAGCGGGAGGATCCACAGATACGCAGTATTTT.

There are a few counts of this clone. The V gene is TRBV5-6, the J gene TRBJ2-1; no definite D call. Germline values: CDR1 SGHDT, CDR2 YYEEEE. The length of the CDR3 is 13 residues. The V and J ends lost 0 bases and 8 bases respectively, with 9 bases between them. As DNA, the CDR3 is TGTGCCAGCAGCTTGGACCGAGTGGATGAGCAGTTCTTC. As protein: CASSLDRVDEQFF.

The V call is TRBV27, the J call TRBJ1-2; 11 bases match TRBD1. Germline CDR1 reads MNHEY; CDR2 reads SMNVEV (reference sequence). The CDR3 extends over 15 amino acids. V was pared by 7 bases and J by 4 bases, with 8 bases of the junction left unmatched. The CDR3: CASTTKGTGGYGYTF. The DNA of the CDR3 is TGTGCCAGCACTACAAAAGGGACAGGGGGCTATGGCTACACCTTC.

This chain links TRBV3-1 (or the pseudogene TRBV3-2) with TRBJ2-7; TRBD1 matches 9 bases. The CDR3 runs 17 residues. CDR1 and CDR2 from the germline V gene are LGHDT and YNNKEL (reference sequence). V dropped 0 bases and J dropped 4; count of bases not matched to a gene: 10. The CDR3 protein is CASSQDPRGTGSYEQYF. The CDR3 nucleotides read TGTGCCAGCAGCCAAGATCCGCGAGGGACAGGGTCTTACGAGCAGTACTTC.

The V call is TRBV6-1, the J call TRBJ2-1; D is perhaps TRBD2 (5 bases). V was shortened by 6 bases and J by 7 bases, with 25 bases between the two germline ends. The CDR3 contains 17 residues. The V gene's germline CDR1 is MNHNS and CDR2 SASEGT. In nucleotides, the CDR3 is TGTGCCAGCAGCGAACTCCAGCGGAGGCCACCTGGGAATGAGCAGTTCTTC. Protein: CASSELQRRPPGNEQFF.

J is TRBJ1-1 and V is TRBV12-3 or TRBV12-4; D uncertain. V dropped 3 bases and J dropped 5 bases, with 10 bases sitting between them. The CDR3 has 13 amino acids. The CDR3 sequence: CASSFNGRTEAFF. The CDR3 region has the DNA TGTGCCAGCAGTTTTAATGGTCGGACTGAAGCTTTCTTT.

The rearrangement uses TRBV2 and TRBJ2-5, with D possibly being TRBD1 (7 bases). Per the germline V gene, CDR1 is SNHLY and CDR2 is FYNNEI. Trimming removed 8 bases at V and 5 bases at J, with 15 bases between. This CDR3 has 13 amino acids. The CDR3 protein is CASLQTGRETQYF. In DNA, the CDR3 is TGTGCCAGCCTGCAGACAGGGAGGGAGACCCAGTACTTC.